The rows below give T cell receptor beta chains drawn from one sample of a study of OX40 agonist ivuxolimab in advanced cancers. Sequencing used immunoSEQ multiplex PCR; TCRdb keeps in-frame clones, though not all of them. The profile covers roughly 83,000 clones, with approximately 84% appearing a single time and around 7.5% taken by the ten largest. Sample: CD4+ or CD8+ T cells sorted from blood, taken in a trial of the OX40 agonist ivuxolimab. These receptors were collected from an adult with an advanced solid tumor such as melanoma, head and neck, liver or kidney cancer. CDR3s include the opening cysteine and the closing phenylalanine or tryptophan. Fields, in order: clone size, V gene, J gene, D gene, CDR3 protein, CDR3 DNA. A D gene is named only where the DNA matches it firmly. Clone size is shown for a subset of rows, as once, few, many or a class of expanded clone.

clone size: .; V gene: TRBV7-2; J gene: TRBJ2-5; D gene: .; CDR3 protein: CASSLEWLGQPGETQYF; CDR3 DNA: TGTGCCAGCAGCTTAGAGTGGCTTGGGCAGCCGGGCGAGACCCAGTACTTC
clone size: once; V gene: TRBV5-4; J gene: TRBJ2-1; D gene: TRBD2; CDR3 protein: CASSSKGTSEEQFF; CDR3 DNA: TGTGCCAGCAGCTCGAAAGGGACTAGCGAGGAGCAGTTCTTC
clone size: .; V gene: TRBV7-8; J gene: TRBJ2-7; D gene: .; CDR3 protein: CASSLESQSYEQYF; CDR3 DNA: TGTGCCAGCAGCTTAGAGTCACAGTCCTACGAGCAGTACTTC
clone size: .; V gene: TRBV15; J gene: TRBJ1-2; D gene: .; CDR3 protein: CATSRVGNYGYTF; CDR3 DNA: TGTGCCACCAGCAGAGTCGGGAACTATGGCTACACCTTC
clone size: .; V gene: TRBV6-5; J gene: TRBJ1-5; D gene: TRBD1; CDR3 protein: CASSPGTGFQQPQHF; CDR3 DNA: TGTGCCAGCAGCCCCGGGACAGGATTTCAGCAGCCCCAGCATTTT
clone size: .; V gene: TRBV6-5; J gene: TRBJ2-3; D gene: .; CDR3 protein: CASSKLGGSDTQYF; CDR3 DNA: TGTGCCAGCAGTAAACTAGGTGGCTCCGATACGCAGTATTTT
clone size: .; V gene: TRBV7-9; J gene: TRBJ2-1; D gene: TRBD2; CDR3 protein: CASSLPASGRALVEQFF; CDR3 DNA: TGTGCCAGCAGCTTACCCGCTAGCGGGAGGGCCCTCGTGGAGCAGTTCTTC
clone size: .; V gene: TRBV2; J gene: TRBJ2-1; D gene: .; CDR3 protein: CASNGQHNEQFF; CDR3 DNA: TGTGCCAGCAATGGGCAGCACAATGAGCAGTTCTTC
clone size: .; V gene: TRBV6-1; J gene: TRBJ2-5; D gene: TRBD1; CDR3 protein: CASHFGTGGGETQYF; CDR3 DNA: TGTGCCAGCCATTTCGGGACAGGGGGCGGAGAGACCCAGTACTTC
clone size: .; V gene: TRBV13; J gene: TRBJ1-1; D gene: .; CDR3 protein: CASSSGGETEAFF; CDR3 DNA: TGTGCCAGCAGCTCGGGTGGTGAGACTGAAGCTTTCTTT
clone size: many; V gene: TRBV6-1; J gene: TRBJ1-2; D gene: TRBD1; CDR3 protein: CASSVLRGYGYTF; CDR3 DNA: TGTGCCAGCAGTGTCCTCAGGGGGTATGGCTACACCTTC
clone size: .; V gene: TRBV6-1; J gene: TRBJ2-2; D gene: .; CDR3 protein: CASSERGFRTGELFF; CDR3 DNA: TGTGCCAGCAGTGAACGAGGTTTTCGCACCGGGGAGCTGTTTTTT